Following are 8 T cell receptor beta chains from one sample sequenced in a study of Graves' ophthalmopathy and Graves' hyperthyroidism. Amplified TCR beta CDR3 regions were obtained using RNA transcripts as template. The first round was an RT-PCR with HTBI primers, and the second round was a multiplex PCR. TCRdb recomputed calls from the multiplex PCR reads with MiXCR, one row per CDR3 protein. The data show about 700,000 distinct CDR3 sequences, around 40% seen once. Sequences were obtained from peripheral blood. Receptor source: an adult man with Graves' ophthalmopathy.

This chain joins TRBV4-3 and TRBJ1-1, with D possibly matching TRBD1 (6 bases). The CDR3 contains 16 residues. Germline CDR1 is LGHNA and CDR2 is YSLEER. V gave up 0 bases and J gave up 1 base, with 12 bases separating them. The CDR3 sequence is CASSQDRNRENTEAFF. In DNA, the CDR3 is TGCGCCAGCAGCCAAGATAGAAACAGGGAGAACACTGAAGCTTTCTTT.

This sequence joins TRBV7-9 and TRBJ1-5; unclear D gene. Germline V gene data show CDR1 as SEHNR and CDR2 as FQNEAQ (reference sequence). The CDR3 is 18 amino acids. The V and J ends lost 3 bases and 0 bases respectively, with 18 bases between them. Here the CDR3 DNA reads TGTGCCAGCAGCTTGTTGTCCCCCGGTGGTTTTAGCAATCAGCCCCAGCATTTT. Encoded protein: CASSLLSPGGFSNQPQHF.

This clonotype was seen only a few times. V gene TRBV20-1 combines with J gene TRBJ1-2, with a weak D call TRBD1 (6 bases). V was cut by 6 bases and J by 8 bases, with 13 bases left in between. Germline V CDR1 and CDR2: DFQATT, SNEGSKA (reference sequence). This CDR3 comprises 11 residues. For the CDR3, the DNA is TGCAGTGCCCCACAGGGTGCCGGCTACACCTTC. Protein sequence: CSAPQGAGYTF.

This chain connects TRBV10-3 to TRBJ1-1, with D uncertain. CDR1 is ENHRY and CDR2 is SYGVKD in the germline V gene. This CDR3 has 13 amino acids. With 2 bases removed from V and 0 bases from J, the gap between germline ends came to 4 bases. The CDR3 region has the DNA TGTGCCATCAGTGAGGGAATGAACACTGAAGCTTTCTTT. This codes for CAISEGMNTEAFF.

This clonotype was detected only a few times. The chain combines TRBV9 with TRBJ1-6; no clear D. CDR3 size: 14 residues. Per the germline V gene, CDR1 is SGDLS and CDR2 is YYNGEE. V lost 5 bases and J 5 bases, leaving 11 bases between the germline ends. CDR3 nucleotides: TGTGCCAGCAGTTTACGGCCAGATAATTCACCCCTCCACTTT. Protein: CASSLRPDNSPLHF.

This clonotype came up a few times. The DNA of the CDR3 is TGTGCCAGCAGCTTTGAACAGCGAAGCTCTGGGGCCAACGTCCTGACTTTC. It translates to CASSFEQRSSGANVLTF. The rearrangement links TRBV5-6 to TRBJ2-6, with unresolved D. This CDR3 is 17 amino acids long. V shed 2 bases and J shed 0 bases, with 12 bases lying between them. Germline V CDR1 and CDR2: SGHDT, YYEEEE.

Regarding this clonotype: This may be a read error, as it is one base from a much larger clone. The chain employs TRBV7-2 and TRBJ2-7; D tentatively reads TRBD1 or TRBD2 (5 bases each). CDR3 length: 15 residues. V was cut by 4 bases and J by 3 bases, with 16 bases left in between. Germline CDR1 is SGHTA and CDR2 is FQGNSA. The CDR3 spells CASSSRGPVDYEQYF. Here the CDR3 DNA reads TGTGCCAGCAGCTCGAGGGGCCCGGTGGACTACGAGCAGTACTTC.

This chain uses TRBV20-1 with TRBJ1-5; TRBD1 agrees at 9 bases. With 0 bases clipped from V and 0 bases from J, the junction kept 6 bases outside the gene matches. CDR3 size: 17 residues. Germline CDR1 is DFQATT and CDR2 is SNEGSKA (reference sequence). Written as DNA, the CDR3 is TGCAGTGCTAGAGATTCGACAGGGGGATATAGCAATCAGCCCCAGCATTTT. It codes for CSARDSTGGYSNQPQHF.